Following are 27 T cell receptor beta chains from one sample sequenced in a study of cytomegalovirus exposure and HLA in healthy donors. PCR employed 60 Vbeta and 13 Jbeta primers. Method: immunoSEQ multiplex PCR; TCRdb's copy keeps in-frame clones and lacks some. This table has around 160,000 clones, about 77% appearing once. The specimen sequenced was PBMCs. The receptors originated from a middle-aged woman in good health and CMV-seropositive.

V gene TRBV2 combines with J gene TRBJ2-1, with 13 bases fitting TRBD2. This CDR3 has 16 residues. V lost 7 bases, J lost 7 bases, and 10 bases stayed unmatched. The germline V gene encodes CDR1 SNHLY and CDR2 FYNNEI. CDR3 protein: CASKLEPGLAGNEQFF. The CDR3 coding sequence is TGTGCCAGCAAGCTGGAGCCGGGACTAGCGGGAAATGAGCAGTTCTTC.

The V call is TRBV9, the J call TRBJ2-3, with D perhaps matching TRBD1 (7 bases). CDR1 SGDLS and CDR2 YYNGEE come from the germline V gene. V lost 0 bases to trimming and J lost 4 bases, with 15 bases between them. The CDR3 loop spans 16 amino acids. Here the CDR3 reads CASSVDLGRGADTQYF. The DNA for the CDR3 is TGTGCCAGCAGCGTAGACCTTGGCAGGGGGGCAGATACGCAGTATTTT.

This chain joins TRBV5-1 and TRBJ2-1; perhaps TRBD2 as D (6 bases). Germline CDR1 SGHRS, CDR2 YFSETQ. This CDR3 is built from 17 residues. Trimming took 4 bases from V and 0 from J, leaving 17 bases between them. CDR3 residues: CASSDGTLLDSYNEQFF. The CDR3 bases are TGCGCCAGCAGCGATGGGACTTTACTGGACTCCTACAATGAGCAGTTCTTC.

V usage is TRBV4-1 and J usage is TRBJ1-4; D not resolved. V gave up 1 base and J gave up 8 bases, with 8 bases separating them. CDR3 length: 13 residues. Germline V CDR1 and CDR2: MGHRA, YSYEKL. This CDR3 reads CASSQVSGEKLFF. The CDR3 DNA reads TGCGCCAGCAGCCAAGTGTCGGGAGAAAAACTGTTTTTT.

The CDR3 nucleotides are TGTGCCAGTACCCCTTGGGTAGCGGGGGGGCTTGTCGGGGAGCTGTTTTTT. Protein: CASTPWVAGGLVGELFF. The genes are TRBV19 and TRBJ2-2; 11 bases match TRBD2. CDR1 is LNHDA, CDR2 SQIVND, per germline (reference sequence). V shed 7 bases and J 7 bases; nucleotides not matched to a gene: 14. The CDR3 has 17 residues.

This clone appeared a few times. The rearrangement uses TRBV7-9 and TRBJ2-1; 11 bases align to TRBD2. CDR3 size: 16 residues. The ends lost 1 base at V and 8 bases at J; junction bases unmatched: 7. In germline, CDR1 is SEHNR, CDR2 FQNEAQ (reference sequence). As DNA, the CDR3 is TGTGCCAGCAGCTTAGGAATAGCGGGAGGGCCGGATGAGCAGTTCTTC. Translating it yields CASSLGIAGGPDEQFF. Together with reference TRBV7-9 and TRBJ2-1, the CDR3 gives the full variable domain: DTGVSQNPRHKITKRGQNVTFRCDPISEHNRLYWYRQTLGQGPEFLTYFQNEAQLEKSRLLSDRFSAERPKGSFSTLEIQRTEQGDSAMYLCASSLGIAGGPDEQFFGPGTRLTVL.

The genes are TRBV21-1 and TRBJ2-7; TRBD1, the table's D call, lacks a check against the DNA. TRBV21-1 is listed as a pseudogene. CDR3 size: 17 residues. This chain's CDR3 is CASSRDRRRRETYEQYF. The CDR3 DNA follows: TGTGCCAGCAGCCGAGACAGGCGGCGAAGAGAAACCTACGAGCAGTACTTC.

A remark on this clone: Additional DNA sequences in this sample encode the identical CDR3. The chain employs TRBV18 and TRBJ2-3; D remains ambiguous. Germline lookup yields CDR1 KGHSH and CDR2 LQKENI. The CDR3 spans 12 residues. V was clipped by 5 bases and J by 2 bases, with 5 bases between them. The CDR3 nucleotides are TGTGCCAGCTCAAGCTCCACAGATACGCAGTATTTT. It translates to CASSSSTDTQYF.

The V call is TRBV7-8, the J call TRBJ2-7; TRBD1 matches at 8 bases. Germline values: CDR1 SGHVS, CDR2 FQNEAQ. This CDR3 spans 14 amino acids. Trimming removed 5 bases from V and 2 bases from J; junction bases left unmatched: 5. Here the CDR3 reads CASSPLTGAYEQYF. The DNA for the CDR3 is TGTGCCAGCAGCCCGCTGACAGGGGCCTACGAGCAGTACTTC.

The rearrangement uses TRBV6-6 and TRBJ1-2; the match to TRBD1 covers 7 bases. Germline V gene data show CDR1 as MNHNY and CDR2 as SVGAGI (reference sequence). The CDR3 has 16 residues. Unmatched junction bases numbered 7, after V lost 0 bases and J lost 3 bases. CDR3 in DNA: TGTGCCAGCAGTTACTCGAACGCGGGACAGTACTATGGCTACACCTTC. Residues: CASSYSNAGQYYGYTF.

The chain has TRBV27 and TRBJ2-6; maybe TRBD1 (6 bases). V was shortened by 3 bases and J by 1 base, with 13 bases between the two germline ends. The CDR3 runs 17 residues. CDR1 is MNHEY and CDR2 is SMNVEV in the germline V gene (reference sequence). The DNA for the CDR3 is TGTGCCAGCAGTTTTTATGACAGGTGGTCTGGGGCCAACGTCCTGACTTTC. It specifies CASSFYDRWSGANVLTF.

The chain couples TRBV30 to TRBJ1-2, with D possibly TRBD1 on 6 matching bases. CDR3 length equals 13 residues. Germline CDR1 reads GTSNPN; CDR2 reads SVGIG (reference sequence). V dropped 0 bases and J dropped 8 bases, with 13 bases sitting between them. The CDR3 DNA sequence: TGTGCCTGGAGTGTACAGGGTTCGGGGGGCTACACCTTC. Its translation: CAWSVQGSGGYTF.

CDR3 loop: CASSPGQDIYGYTF. As DNA, the CDR3 is TGTGCCAGCAGCCCCGGACAGGATATCTATGGCTACACCTTC. This chain connects TRBV7-2 to TRBJ1-2, with TRBD1 identical over 7 bases. Unmatched junction bases numbered 7, after V lost 5 bases and J lost 4 bases. CDR1 and CDR2 (germline): SGHTA, FQGNSA. The CDR3 loop spans 14 amino acids.

V gene TRBV9 combines with J gene TRBJ2-5; 7 nucleotides agree with TRBD1. CDR1 and CDR2 from the germline V gene are SGDLS and YYNGEE. This CDR3 is built from 15 residues. V trimming: 0 bases; J trimming: 5 bases; junction bases outside the gene matches: 7. The chain's CDR3 is CASSVEGAVRETQYF. DNA for the CDR3: TGTGCCAGCAGCGTAGAGGGGGCAGTACGGGAGACCCAGTACTTC. Based on the CDR3 plus reference TRBV9 and TRBJ2-5, the full variable domain is DSGVTQTPKHLITATGQRVTLRCSPRSGDLSVYWYQQSLDQGLQFLIQYYNGEERAKGNILERFSAQQFPDLHSELNLSSLELGDSALYFCASSVEGAVRETQYFGPGTRLLVL.

The chain combines TRBV7-5 with TRBJ1-4. TRBV7-5 is deemed a pseudogene. The CDR3 runs 10 residues. The CDR3 DNA sequence: TGTGCCAGAAGCTGCGAGAGGTTCGTATTT. It codes for CARSCERFVF.

The gene calls are TRBV14 and TRBJ1-3; D remains ambiguous. The germline gives CDR1 SGHDN, CDR2 FVKESK. Trimming stripped 0 bases from V and 4 bases from J, with 13 bases between. The CDR3 is 16 amino acids. Here the CDR3 reads CASSQDLNGNGNTIYF. In nucleotides, the CDR3 is TGTGCCAGCAGCCAAGATCTTAACGGGAACGGAAACACCATATATTTT.

The V call is TRBV19, the J call TRBJ2-1; 10 bases align to TRBD1. J gave up 0 bases and V 6 bases, and 8 bases lay outside the gene matches. This CDR3 contains 17 residues. Germline V gives CDR1 LNHDA, CDR2 SQIVND (reference sequence). Written as DNA, the CDR3 is TGTGCCAGTAGCGGTGACAGGGGGCATAGCTCCTACAATGAGCAGTTCTTC. Its protein product is CASSGDRGHSSYNEQFF.

This clone was counted between two and nine times. This chain links TRBV7-2 with TRBJ2-4, with 8 bases lining up with TRBD1. Germline CDR1 is SGHTA and CDR2 is FQGNSA. Trimming cost V 5 bases and J 0 bases; bases outside gene matches: 9. This CDR3 comprises 17 residues. The CDR3 region has the DNA TGTGCCAGCAGCCCGGCGGCCAGGGGGCTAGCCAAAAACATTCAGTACTTC. It is translated as CASSPAARGLAKNIQYF.

This clone turned up a few times. This chain links TRBV7-2 with TRBJ1-2; no definite D call. CDR3 size: 14 residues. Germline loops: CDR1 SGHTA, CDR2 FQGNSA. Trimming took 0 bases from V and 1 from J, leaving 6 bases between them. The CDR3 DNA is TGTGCCAGCAGCTTAGCAACACGTAACTATGGCTACACCTTC. Protein product: CASSLATRNYGYTF.

Of note for this clone: The junction and the germline gene differ at one end; a read error may be behind it. This chain connects TRBV7-2 to TRBJ2-7; TRBD2 matches at 14 bases. CDR3 length: 16 amino acids. Per the germline V gene, CDR1 is SGHTA and CDR2 is FQGNSA. The CDR3 bases are TGTGCCGGCAGCTTAAGACTAGCGGGAGGGCCGTACGAGCAGTACTTC. Its translation is CAGSLRLAGGPYEQYF.

The J gene is TRBJ1-5, the V gene TRBV28; D perhaps matches TRBD1 (6 bases). From germline, CDR1 is MDHEN and CDR2 SYDVKM. The ends were cut back, 6 bases at V and 7 bases at J, with 25 bases in the middle. The CDR3 runs to 17 residues. The CDR3 DNA reads as TGTGCCAGCAGCCCTAGGGGGTACTCAGGTGGGGGACAGCCCCAGCATTTT. Translating gives CASSPRGYSGGGQPQHF.

The chain uses TRBV10-2 and TRBJ2-5, with 12 positions matching TRBD2. Looked up from germline, CDR1 is WSHSY and CDR2 is SAAADI. The CDR3 is 17 amino acids. Trimming took 3 bases from V and 5 from J; bases not matched to a gene: 10. CDR3 sequence reads: CASSEGTSGSKRETQYF. CDR3 nucleotides: TGCGCCAGCAGTGAAGGGACTAGCGGGTCTAAAAGGGAGACCCAGTACTTC.

The rearrangement uses TRBV5-6 and TRBJ1-2, with a possible D match to TRBD1 (6 bases). This CDR3 has 14 amino acids. V lost 4 bases, J lost 0 bases, and 10 bases lay in between. CDR1 SGHDT and CDR2 YYEEEE come from the germline V gene. In DNA, the CDR3 is TGTGCCAGCAGCAGGGACAAGACTAACTATGGCTACACCTTC. It codes for CASSRDKTNYGYTF. The full variable domain, with the rest looked up from reference TRBV5-6 and TRBJ1-2, is DAGVTQSPTHLIKTRGQQVTLRCSPKSGHDTVSWYQQALGQGPQFIFQYYEEEERQRGNFPDRFSGHQFPNYSSELNVNALLLGDSALYLCASSRDKTNYGYTFGSGTRLTVV.

This clone was seen more than once but under ten times. The chain has TRBV4-1 and TRBJ2-7, with D perhaps matching TRBD1 (7 bases). This CDR3 is 18 amino acids long. V was clipped by 0 bases and J by 5 bases, with 23 bases between them. The germline V gene has CDR1 MGHRA and CDR2 YSYEKL. CDR3 sequence (DNA): TGCGCCAGCAGCCAAGATCTTGCCAGGGGGGACCTATTGGACGAGCAGTACTTC. Protein product: CASSQDLARGDLLDEQYF.

V and J are TRBV28 and TRBJ2-1; no clear D gene. V lost 2 bases, J lost 7 bases, and 9 bases lay in between. The CDR3 is made up of 13 amino acids. CDR1 is MDHEN and CDR2 is SYDVKM in the germline V gene. The CDR3 nucleotides are TGTGCCAGCAGTTTAGGGCAGGTAAATGAGCAGTTCTTC. Protein sequence: CASSLGQVNEQFF.

The CDR3 region has the DNA TGTGCCAGCACCCGAGGACTAGCGGGGGGTGAGCAGTTCTTC. Amino acid sequence: CASTRGLAGGEQFF. The rearrangement uses TRBV2 and TRBJ2-1, with 14 bases identical to TRBD2. This CDR3 has 14 residues. The germline gives CDR1 SNHLY, CDR2 FYNNEI. V shed 7 bases and J 9 bases; nucleotides not matched to a gene: 5.

J is TRBJ2-5 and V is TRBV7-9; 10 bases map to TRBD2. The length of the CDR3 is 18 residues. Germline CDR1 reads SEHNR; CDR2 reads FQNEAQ (reference sequence). With V trimmed by 5 bases and J by 11 bases, 23 bases remained unmatched. CDR3 protein: CASSRPESSGRRTWEQYF. DNA for the CDR3: TGTGCCAGCAGCCGACCGGAGTCTAGCGGGAGACGAACTTGGGAGCAGTACTTC.